One sample yielded the 10 T cell receptor beta chains listed below, sequenced in a study of Tregs in tolerant kidney transplant recipients. Method: immunoSEQ multiplex PCR; TCRdb's copy keeps in-frame clones and lacks some. The sample lists some 62,000 clones; around 98% were seen once. Source: Tregs from blood, taken before the transplant. The receptors here all came from a human donor who received a combined kidney and bone marrow transplant.

As regards this clone: Additional DNA sequences in this sample encode the identical CDR3. The chain recombines TRBV29-1 with TRBJ2-3; weak D call: TRBD2 (5 bases). Trimming pared 4 bases from V and 2 bases from J, leaving 10 bases between. Germline V CDR1 and CDR2: SQVTM, ANQGSEA. This CDR3 is 13 amino acids long. For the CDR3, the DNA is TGCAGCGTTGGAGGACTTCTCACAGATACGCAGTATTTT. Its translation is CSVGGLLTDTQYF.

The chain has TRBV5-4 and TRBJ1-1; TRBD1 might be the D (5 bases). Trimming removed 3 bases at V and 0 bases at J, with 12 bases between. Germline V gives CDR1 SGHNT, CDR2 YYREEE (reference sequence). The CDR3 extends over 15 amino acids. CDR3 loop: CASSSPQVMNTEAFF. In nucleotides, the CDR3 is TGTGCCAGCAGCTCCCCACAGGTGATGAACACTGAAGCTTTCTTT.

This clone appeared a single time. This rearrangement joins TRBV19 to TRBJ1-1; 7 nucleotides match TRBD1. CDR3 length equals 13 residues. Germline V gene sequence: CDR1 LNHDA, CDR2 SQIVND (reference sequence). J lost 4 bases, V lost 5 bases, and 4 bases had no gene match. CDR3 bases: TGTGCCAGTAGTGCCCGACAGGGCACTGAAGCTTTCTTT. Its translation: CASSARQGTEAFF. The full variable domain, rest sourced from reference TRBV19 and TRBJ1-1, is DGGITQSPKYLFRKEGQNVTLSCEQNLNHDAMYWYRQDPGQGLRLIYYSQIVNDFQKGDIAEGYSVSREKKESFPLTVTSAQKNPTAFYLCASSARQGTEAFFGQGTRLTVV.

The chain is built from TRBV7-3 and TRBJ2-7; TRBD2 might be the D (6 bases). Looked up from germline, CDR1 is SGHTA and CDR2 is FQGTGA. With 1 base removed from V and 1 base from J, the gap between germline ends came to 8 bases. The CDR3 is 14 residues long. CDR3 sequence reads: CASSLIGGSYEQYF. CDR3 DNA sequence: TGTGCCAGCAGCTTAATTGGGGGGTCCTACGAGCAGTACTTC.

This chain connects TRBV9 to TRBJ1-2, with 7 bases identical to TRBD1. CDR3 length: 15 residues. CDR1 and CDR2 from the germline V gene are SGDLS and YYNGEE. V shed 0 bases, J shed 7 bases, and the junction held 9 bases outside the gene matches. CDR3 amino acids: CASSVDPRGNSGYTF. The DNA of the CDR3 is TGTGCCAGCAGCGTAGACCCCAGGGGGAACAGTGGCTACACCTTC.

J is TRBJ1-2 and V is TRBV5-1, with D unclear. CDR3 length equals 12 residues. Germline CDR1 and CDR2: SGHRS and YFSETQ. V dropped 3 bases and J dropped 9 bases, with 12 bases sitting between them. CDR3: CASSSGSGSYTF. The CDR3 DNA reads as TGCGCCAGCAGCTCCGGGTCTGGTAGCTACACCTTC. Supplemented by reference TRBV5-1 and TRBJ1-2, the full variable domain reads KAGVTQTPRYLIKTRGQQVTLSCSPISGHRSVSWYQQTPGQGLQFLFEYFSETQRNKGNFPGRFSGRQFSNSRSEMNVSTLELGDSALYLCASSSGSGSYTFGSGTRLTVV.

This clone was picked up one time. V gene TRBV15 combines with J gene TRBJ2-7, with D uncertain. In germline, CDR1 is LNHNV, CDR2 YYDKDF (reference sequence). Trimming shortened V by 1 base and J by 6 bases, and 10 bases separated the two germline ends. The CDR3 is made up of 13 amino acids. The CDR3 sequence: CATSRGAVAEQYF. Here the CDR3 DNA reads TGTGCCACCAGCAGAGGGGCCGTGGCCGAGCAGTACTTC.

This CDR3 reads CASSSQGVGAEAFF. The DNA of the CDR3 is TGTGCCAGCAGCTCCCAGGGGGTGGGGGCTGAAGCTTTCTTT. The J gene is TRBJ1-1, the V gene TRBV7-6; 7 bases map to TRBD1. The J segment lost 6 bases and the V segment lost 4 bases, leaving 8 bases of the junction unmatched. The CDR3 spans 14 residues. Germline V gives CDR1 SGHVS, CDR2 FNYEAQ.

CDR3 protein: CAISEGEGNYGYTF. In DNA form, the CDR3 reads TGTGCCATCAGTGAGGGGGAGGGGAACTATGGCTACACCTTC. The chain recombines TRBV10-3 with TRBJ1-2; D may be TRBD1 (5 bases). V shed 2 bases and J shed 2 bases, with 9 bases lying between them. CDR1 is ENHRY and CDR2 is SYGVKD in the germline V gene. The CDR3 spans 14 residues.

This clone was counted once. This chain links TRBV2 with TRBJ1-2; 9 bases line up with TRBD1. The CDR3 length is 16 residues. V gave up 7 bases and J gave up 4 bases; unmatched junction bases: 13. CDR1 is SNHLY, CDR2 FYNNEI, per germline. The CDR3 protein is CASTGTGSVNTYGYTF. The CDR3 coding sequence is TGTGCCAGCACGGGGACAGGGTCCGTAAATACCTATGGCTACACCTTC. The variable domain in full, completed from reference TRBV2 and TRBJ1-2, reads EPEVTQTPSHQVTQMGQEVILRCVPISNHLYFYWYRQILGQKVEFLVSFYNNEISEKSEIFDDQFSVERPDGSNFTLKIRSTKLEDSAMYFCASTGTGSVNTYGYTFGSGTRLTVV.